This T cell receptor beta chain was captured in a study of T cells in Graves' hyperthyroidism and ophthalmopathy. TCR beta CDR3 region amplification was performed from RNA transcripts. The study used the HTBI primer set for a first-round RT-PCR of the TCR CDR3. Using its own MiXCR run on the multiplex PCR reads, TCRdb lists one record per CDR3 protein. The table has 250,000 to 300,000 distinct CDR3 sequences, 13% to 15% seen once. The germline V gene encodes CDR1 SGHAT and CDR2 FQNNGV. The CDR3 is 18 amino acids. Losses at the gene ends were 5 bases for V and 3 bases for J; bases not matched to a gene: 14. Hyperthyroidism patients were newly diagnosed, had disease duration under 2 months, and were aged 18 to 65 years. PBMCs were obtained from about 10 ml fresh peripheral blood. This clonotype was counted ten times or more.

The source of this sequence is a woman aged 50 to 65 with Graves' hyperthyroidism that later progressed to Graves' ophthalmopathy. The chain links TRBV11-2 to TRBJ2-7, with 12 bases fitting TRBD2. The material sequenced was blood. The CDR3 DNA is TGTGCCAGCAGCAAGTCCGGACCTCTAGCGGGAGGGTTCTACGAGCAGTACTTC. Translated, it gives CASSKSGPLAGGFYEQYF.